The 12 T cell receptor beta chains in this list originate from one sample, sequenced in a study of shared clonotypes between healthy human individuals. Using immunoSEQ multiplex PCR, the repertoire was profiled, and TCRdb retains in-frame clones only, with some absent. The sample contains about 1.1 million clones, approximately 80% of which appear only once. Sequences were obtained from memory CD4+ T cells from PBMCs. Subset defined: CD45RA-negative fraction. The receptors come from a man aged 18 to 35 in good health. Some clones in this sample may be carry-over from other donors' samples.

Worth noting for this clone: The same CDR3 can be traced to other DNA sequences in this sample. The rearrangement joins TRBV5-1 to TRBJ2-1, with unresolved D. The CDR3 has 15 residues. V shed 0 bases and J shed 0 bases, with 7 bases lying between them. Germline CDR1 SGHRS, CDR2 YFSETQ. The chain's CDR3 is CASSLDPSSYNEQFF. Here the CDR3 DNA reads TGCGCCAGCAGCTTGGATCCCAGCTCCTACAATGAGCAGTTCTTC.

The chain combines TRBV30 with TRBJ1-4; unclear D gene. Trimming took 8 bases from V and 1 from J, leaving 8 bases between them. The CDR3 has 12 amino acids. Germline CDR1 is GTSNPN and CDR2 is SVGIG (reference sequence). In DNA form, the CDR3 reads TGTGCCCGGAAGGGAACTAATGAAAAACTGTTTTTT. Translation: CARKGTNEKLFF. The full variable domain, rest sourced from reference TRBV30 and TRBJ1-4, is SQTIHQWPATLVQPVGSPLSLECTVEGTSNPNLYWYRQAAGRGLQLLFYSVGIGQISSEVPQNLSASRPQDRQFILSSKKLLLSDSGFYLCARKGTNEKLFFGSGTQLSVL.

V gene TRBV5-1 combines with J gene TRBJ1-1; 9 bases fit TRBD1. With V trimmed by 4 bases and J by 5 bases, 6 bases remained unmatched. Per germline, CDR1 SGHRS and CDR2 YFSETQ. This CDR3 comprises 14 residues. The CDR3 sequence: CASSVTGGETEAFF. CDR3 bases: TGCGCCAGCAGCGTTACAGGGGGCGAAACTGAAGCTTTCTTT.

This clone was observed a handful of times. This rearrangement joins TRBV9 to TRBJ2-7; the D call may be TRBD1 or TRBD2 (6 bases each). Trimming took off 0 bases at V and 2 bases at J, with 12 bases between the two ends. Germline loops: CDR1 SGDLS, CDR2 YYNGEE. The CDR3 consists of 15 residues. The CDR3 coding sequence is TGTGCCAGCAGCGTAGCTGGAGGGGGAGCCTACGAGCAGTACTTC. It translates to CASSVAGGGAYEQYF. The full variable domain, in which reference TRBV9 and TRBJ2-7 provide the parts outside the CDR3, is DSGVTQTPKHLITATGQRVTLRCSPRSGDLSVYWYQQSLDQGLQFLIQYYNGEERAKGNILERFSAQQFPDLHSELNLSSLELGDSALYFCASSVAGGGAYEQYFGPGTRLTVT.

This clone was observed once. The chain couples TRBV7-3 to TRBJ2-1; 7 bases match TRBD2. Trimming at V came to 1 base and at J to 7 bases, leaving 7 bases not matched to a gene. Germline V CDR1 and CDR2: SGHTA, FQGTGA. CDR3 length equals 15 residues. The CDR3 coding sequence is TGTGCCAGCAGCTTAAATGGCGGGAGTAGTAATGAGCAGTTCTTC. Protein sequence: CASSLNGGSSNEQFF.

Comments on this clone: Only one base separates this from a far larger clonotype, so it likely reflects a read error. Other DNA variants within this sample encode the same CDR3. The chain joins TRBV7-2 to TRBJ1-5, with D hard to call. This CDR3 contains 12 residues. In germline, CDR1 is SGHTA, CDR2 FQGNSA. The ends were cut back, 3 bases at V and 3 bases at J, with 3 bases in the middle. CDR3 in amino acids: CASSLDNQPQHF. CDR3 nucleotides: TGTGCCAGCAGCTTGGACAATCAGCCCCAGCATTTT.

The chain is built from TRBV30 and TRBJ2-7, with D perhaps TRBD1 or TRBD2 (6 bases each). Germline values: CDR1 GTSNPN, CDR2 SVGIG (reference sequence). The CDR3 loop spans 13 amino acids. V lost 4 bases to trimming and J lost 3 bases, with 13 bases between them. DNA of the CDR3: TGTGCCTGGATCGGCGGAGGGGGCTACGAGCAGTACTTC. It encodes CAWIGGGGYEQYF.

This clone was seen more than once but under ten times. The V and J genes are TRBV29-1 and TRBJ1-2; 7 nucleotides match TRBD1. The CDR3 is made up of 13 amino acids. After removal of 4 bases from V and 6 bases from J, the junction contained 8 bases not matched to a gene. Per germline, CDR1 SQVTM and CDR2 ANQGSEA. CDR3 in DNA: TGCAGCGTTGGACAGGACAGGCGGGATGGCTACACCTTC. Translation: CSVGQDRRDGYTF.

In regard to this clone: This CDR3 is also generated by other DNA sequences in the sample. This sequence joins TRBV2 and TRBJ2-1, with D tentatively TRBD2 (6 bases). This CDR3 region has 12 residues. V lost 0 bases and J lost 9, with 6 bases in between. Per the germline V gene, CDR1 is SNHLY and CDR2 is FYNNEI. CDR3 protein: CASSEAGGEQFF. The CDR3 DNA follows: TGTGCCAGCAGTGAAGCCGGGGGTGAGCAGTTCTTC.

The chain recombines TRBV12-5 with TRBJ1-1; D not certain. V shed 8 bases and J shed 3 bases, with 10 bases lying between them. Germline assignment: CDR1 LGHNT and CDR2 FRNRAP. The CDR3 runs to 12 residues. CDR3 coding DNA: TGTGCTAGTTTGGGTCCGGACACTGAAGCTTTCTTT. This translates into CASLGPDTEAFF.

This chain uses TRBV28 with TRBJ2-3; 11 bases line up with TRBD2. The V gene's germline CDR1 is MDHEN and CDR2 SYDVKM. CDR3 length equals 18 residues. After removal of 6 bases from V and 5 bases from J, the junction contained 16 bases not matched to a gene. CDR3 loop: CASSPKSLLAGVVDTQYF. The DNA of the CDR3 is TGTGCCAGCAGCCCTAAATCTTTACTAGCGGGAGTGGTAGATACGCAGTATTTT.

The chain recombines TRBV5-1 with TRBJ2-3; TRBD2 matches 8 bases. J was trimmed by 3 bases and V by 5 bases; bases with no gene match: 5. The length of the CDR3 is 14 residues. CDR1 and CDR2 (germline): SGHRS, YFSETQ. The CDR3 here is CASRGLAGTDTQYF. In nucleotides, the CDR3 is TGCGCCAGCAGGGGTCTAGCGGGTACAGATACGCAGTATTTT.